Shown below are 28 T cell receptor beta chains from a single sample sequenced in a study of T cells in Graves' hyperthyroidism and ophthalmopathy. The source material, RNA transcripts, was used to amplify TCR beta CDR3 regions. During a first-round RT-PCR of the TCR CDR3, the HTBI primer set was used. TCRdb itself ran the multiplex PCR reads through MiXCR, one entry per CDR3 protein. The data show fewer than 450,000 distinct CDR3 sequences, roughly a sixth seen once. Sequenced sample: blood. The source is a woman aged 25 to 39 with Graves' hyperthyroidism that later progressed to Graves' ophthalmopathy.

This chain connects TRBV28 to TRBJ1-4, with D maybe TRBD1 (6 bases). Germline assignment: CDR1 MDHEN and CDR2 SYDVKM. CDR3 size: 18 residues. The V gene lost 2 bases and the J gene lost 7 bases, with 23 bases spanning the gap. CDR3 DNA sequence: TGTGCCAGCAGTTTAGTAGAGGCAGGGGCATCACGAAGTGAAAAACTGTTTTTT. Translation: CASSLVEAGASRSEKLFF.

This clonotype was picked up many times. This sequence joins TRBV7-9 and TRBJ2-1, with 15 bases identical to TRBD2. The V and J ends lost 5 bases and 6 bases, in that order; junction bases with no gene match: 14. The germline V gene has CDR1 SEHNR and CDR2 FQNEAQ (reference sequence). CDR3 length: 19 amino acids. The chain's CDR3 is CASSDRRTSGRAMVNEQFF. CDR3 sequence (DNA): TGTGCCAGCAGCGATCGCAGGACTAGCGGGAGGGCCATGGTCAATGAGCAGTTCTTC.

As regards this clonotype: It may be a read error: a sequence one base away is much more abundant. The chain couples TRBV11-2 to TRBJ1-4; no clear D gene. The CDR3 totals 12 residues. The V and J ends lost 4 bases and 8 bases respectively, with 8 bases between them. Per germline, CDR1 SGHAT and CDR2 FQNNGV. This CDR3 reads CASSSAGEKLFF. The CDR3 nucleotides are TGTGCCAGCAGCTCCGCCGGGGAAAAACTGTTTTTT.

The chain links TRBV18 to TRBJ1-4; D uncertain. This CDR3 is built from 14 residues. Germline values: CDR1 KGHSH, CDR2 LQKENI. Trimming removed 6 bases at V and 0 bases at J, with 8 bases between. CDR3 sequence reads: CASSETSTNEKLFF. The CDR3 bases are TGTGCCAGCTCTGAGACGTCAACTAATGAAAAACTGTTTTTT.

This clonotype was recorded many times. This rearrangement joins TRBV11-2 to TRBJ2-5; no firm D call. Trimming left V 5 bases short and J 1 base short, with 8 bases between. CDR3 length: 13 residues. CDR1 SGHAT and CDR2 FQNNGV come from the germline V gene. DNA of the CDR3: TGTGCCAGCAGCGACGGAACCCAAGAGACCCAGTACTTC. Translating it yields CASSDGTQETQYF.

This clonotype was seen at least ten times. The V gene is TRBV11-3, the J gene TRBJ2-5, with D maybe TRBD1 (6 bases). The CDR3 runs 15 residues. CDR1 is SGHNT, CDR2 YENEEA, per germline. V was shortened by 4 bases and J by 1 base, with 13 bases between the two germline ends. The CDR3 DNA is TGTGCCAGCAGCTCTCGGACAGAACTCCAAGAGACCCAGTACTTC. As protein: CASSSRTELQETQYF.

In this sample, this clonotype turned up a few times. CDR3 nucleotides: TGTGCCAGCAGTTTATTGGCAGGCTCTGGGGCCAACGTCCTGACTTTC. Its protein product is CASSLLAGSGANVLTF. V and J are TRBV28 and TRBJ2-6; D not resolved. Trimming stripped 1 base from V and 0 bases from J, with 7 bases between. The CDR3 loop spans 16 amino acids. From germline, CDR1 is MDHEN and CDR2 SYDVKM.

In this sample, this clonotype turned up many times. This chain uses TRBV28 with TRBJ2-3; TRBD1 agrees at 11 bases. There are 15 residues in the CDR3. The junction had 5 bases not matched to a gene; V was cut back by 5 bases and J by 4 bases. Germline V lookup: CDR1 MDHEN, CDR2 SYDVKM. CDR3 region: CASSPGQGESDTQYF. The CDR3 DNA sequence: TGTGCCAGCAGTCCGGGACAGGGGGAGTCAGATACGCAGTATTTT.

This clonotype was recorded at least ten times. This chain joins TRBV6-1 and TRBJ1-2; no definite D call. V was trimmed by 0 bases and J by 7 bases, leaving 15 bases between them. Germline lookup yields CDR1 MNHNS and CDR2 SASEGT. This CDR3 is 15 amino acids long. This chain's CDR3 is CASSEAVSRTIGYTF. The CDR3, as DNA: TGTGCCAGCAGTGAAGCCGTCAGCAGGACGATTGGCTACACCTTC.

There are a few counts of this clonotype. This sequence joins TRBV5-6 and TRBJ2-7; 8 nucleotides agree with TRBD2. The germline V gene encodes CDR1 SGHDT and CDR2 YYEEEE. This CDR3 is built from 16 residues. V trimming: 4 bases; J trimming: 3 bases; junction bases outside the gene matches: 12. In DNA, the CDR3 is TGTGCCAGCAGCCTGTTAGCGGGGCTCAATTACTACGAGCAGTACTTC. Translated: CASSLLAGLNYYEQYF.

The sample holds a few counts of this clonotype. The chain has TRBV4-1 and TRBJ1-4, with TRBD1 matching over 8 bases. Losses at the gene ends were 1 base for V and 7 bases for J; bases not matched to a gene: 14. This CDR3 has 18 residues. Germline CDR1 reads MGHRA; CDR2 reads YSYEKL. The CDR3 is CASSQGRSAGGRGEKLFF. DNA for the CDR3: TGCGCCAGCAGCCAAGGGCGCTCGGCAGGGGGCAGAGGTGAAAAACTGTTTTTT.

There are many counts of this clonotype. The CDR3 bases are TGTGCCAGTAGGCGGACAGGGGGCGCGGAGTATGGCTACACCTTC. Its protein product is CASRRTGGAEYGYTF. The rearrangement links TRBV27 to TRBJ1-2; 11 bases match TRBD1. Germline V gene lookup returns CDR1 MNHEY and CDR2 SMNVEV (reference sequence). The CDR3 totals 15 residues. After removal of 9 bases from V and 5 bases from J, the junction contained 11 bases not matched to a gene.

This clonotype has a count of ten or more. This chain connects TRBV7-8 to TRBJ1-2, with 7 nucleotides matching TRBD1. This CDR3 has 17 amino acids. V shed 5 bases, J shed 2 bases, and the junction held 14 bases outside the gene matches. Germline CDR1 is SGHVS and CDR2 is FQNEAQ. The CDR3 nucleotides read TGTGCCAGCAGCCTCAGCGGATACTCAGGGGGGAACTATGGCTACACCTTC. Amino acid sequence: CASSLSGYSGGNYGYTF.

This clonotype has more than one count but fewer than ten. The gene calls are TRBV7-9 and TRBJ1-1; D remains ambiguous. This CDR3 spans 15 amino acids. CDR1 is SEHNR, CDR2 FQNEAQ, per germline (reference sequence). The germline V and J ends were trimmed by 5 bases and 0 bases, with 13 bases remaining between them. CDR3 sequence (DNA): TGTGCCAGCAGCCCTTTCTCTGGGGTGAACACTGAAGCTTTCTTT. Translation: CASSPFSGVNTEAFF.

This clonotype came up many times. The chain links TRBV28 to TRBJ1-5, with D tentatively TRBD1 (6 bases). Germline V CDR1 and CDR2: MDHEN, SYDVKM. V gave up 4 bases and J gave up 5 bases, with 15 bases separating them. There are 15 residues in the CDR3. The CDR3 loop reads CASSSHPGVDQPQHF. CDR3 coding DNA: TGTGCCAGCAGTTCCCACCCAGGGGTGGATCAGCCCCAGCATTTT.

This clonotype was recorded at least ten times. The chain combines TRBV2 with TRBJ2-1; 7 nucleotides agree with TRBD2. CDR1 is SNHLY, CDR2 FYNNEI, per germline. Losses at the gene ends were 3 bases for V and 7 bases for J; bases not matched to a gene: 6. This CDR3 has 14 residues. This chain's CDR3 is CASSDGEGTNEQFF. The CDR3 nucleotides are TGTGCCAGCAGTGATGGGGAGGGTACGAATGAGCAGTTCTTC.

This clonotype was picked up many times. V and J are TRBV7-9 and TRBJ2-5, with 13 bases fitting TRBD2. Germline V lookup: CDR1 SEHNR, CDR2 FQNEAQ (reference sequence). This CDR3 has 16 residues. The trim removed 1 base at V and 4 bases at J, leaving 3 bases unmatched. CDR3 residues: CASSLGTSGSRETQYF. In DNA form, the CDR3 reads TGTGCCAGCAGCTTAGGGACTAGCGGGAGCCGAGAGACCCAGTACTTC.

Written as DNA, the CDR3 is TGCGCCAGCAGCTTGGTTTCAGGGCGCTACTCTGGAAACACCATATATTTT. Translating gives CASSLVSGRYSGNTIYF. The chain couples TRBV5-1 to TRBJ1-3; tentatively, D is TRBD1 (5 bases). Germline V gene lookup returns CDR1 SGHRS and CDR2 YFSETQ. The CDR3 extends over 17 amino acids. The V gene lost 0 bases and the J gene lost 0 bases, with 13 bases spanning the gap.

The rearrangement links TRBV4-1 to TRBJ2-1; D is unclear. From germline, CDR1 is MGHRA and CDR2 YSYEKL. Trimming shortened V by 2 bases and J by 2 bases, and 10 bases separated the two germline ends. The CDR3 length is 15 residues. The CDR3 spells CASSQIPGPYNEQFF. In DNA form, the CDR3 reads TGCGCCAGCAGCCAAATTCCGGGTCCCTACAATGAGCAGTTCTTC.

This rearrangement joins TRBV9 to TRBJ1-2; D remains ambiguous. CDR3 length: 12 amino acids. Germline V gene data show CDR1 as SGDLS and CDR2 as YYNGEE. V was trimmed by 3 bases and J by 7 bases, leaving 10 bases between them. The CDR3 loop is CASSETMGGYTF. The CDR3 DNA is TGTGCCAGCAGCGAAACTATGGGTGGCTACACCTTC. The variable domain in full, with the rest retrieved from reference TRBV9 and TRBJ1-2, is DSGVTQTPKHLITATGQRVTLRCSPRSGDLSVYWYQQSLDQGLQFLIQYYNGEERAKGNILERFSAQQFPDLHSELNLSSLELGDSALYFCASSETMGGYTFGSGTRLTVV.

This clonotype was seen many times. V is TRBV27 and J is TRBJ2-3, with a tentative D call TRBD2 (6 bases). The germline gives CDR1 MNHEY, CDR2 SMNVEV (reference sequence). Trimming removed 0 bases from V and 4 bases from J, with 11 bases in between. The CDR3 contains 15 residues. The CDR3 region has the DNA TGTGCCAGCAGTTTATCCGGGAGAGGCCCAGATACGCAGTATTTT. Translation gives CASSLSGRGPDTQYF.

As regards this clonotype: A read error may explain this, as a much larger clone is one base away. The V gene is TRBV28, the J gene TRBJ2-3; D is uncertain. Germline V gives CDR1 MDHEN, CDR2 SYDVKM. The CDR3 is made up of 12 amino acids. V was trimmed by 6 bases and J by 4 bases, leaving 8 bases between them. CDR3 region: CASSEVADTQYF. In DNA, the CDR3 is TGTGCCAGCAGCGAGGTCGCAGATACGCAGTATTTT.

This clonotype was seen many times. CDR3 amino acids: CASSLGTGPFGYGYTF. The CDR3 DNA reads TGCGCCAGCAGCTTAGGGACAGGGCCATTTGGCTATGGCTACACCTTC. This sequence joins TRBV5-1 and TRBJ1-2, with TRBD1 matching 9 bases. There are 16 residues in the CDR3. Germline CDR1 reads SGHRS; CDR2 reads YFSETQ. V was pared by 2 bases and J by 4 bases, with 9 bases of the junction left unmatched.

The chain employs TRBV2 and TRBJ2-1, with a tentative D call TRBD2 (7 bases). Trimming removed 4 bases at V and 8 bases at J, with 15 bases between. Germline CDR1 SNHLY, CDR2 FYNNEI. This CDR3 is 14 amino acids long. In nucleotides, the CDR3 is TGTGCCAGCAGTGGGGCGGGGGCTGGCGATGAGCAGTTCTTC. It encodes CASSGAGAGDEQFF.

The table lists this clonotype with many counts. V and J are TRBV19 and TRBJ1-2; 8 positions match TRBD1. From germline, CDR1 is LNHDA and CDR2 SQIVND (reference sequence). The V gene end was trimmed by 5 bases and the J gene end by 5 bases; junction bases not matched to a gene: 7. CDR3 length: 14 residues. The CDR3 DNA sequence: TGTGCCAGTAGTGGCGGGACAGGAGTATATGGCTACACCTTC. Its translation: CASSGGTGVYGYTF.

This clonotype was seen many times. The chain links TRBV29-1 to TRBJ2-7; 9 bases are a match to TRBD2. Germline V gives CDR1 SQVTM, CDR2 ANQGSEA. The trim removed 6 bases at V and 2 bases at J, leaving 8 bases unmatched. The CDR3 has 14 residues. For the CDR3, the DNA is TGCAGCGTGGGCGGGTTAGCGGGAGCCTACGAGCAGTACTTC. Protein: CSVGGLAGAYEQYF.

The table lists this clonotype with many counts. The chain is built from TRBV10-3 and TRBJ2-7; unclear D gene. Germline values: CDR1 ENHRY, CDR2 SYGVKD. This CDR3 region has 14 residues. The V end was cut by 5 bases, the J end by 2 bases, with 13 bases between. CDR3 sequence reads: CAISNGGDTYEQYF. The CDR3 region has the DNA TGTGCCATCAGTAACGGCGGCGACACCTACGAGCAGTACTTC.

In its sample, this clonotype was seen many times. The chain carries TRBV28 and TRBJ1-2; 8 nucleotides line up with TRBD1. V trimming: 6 bases; J trimming: 0 bases; junction bases outside the gene matches: 15. CDR3 length equals 18 residues. CDR1 is MDHEN and CDR2 is SYDVKM in the germline V gene. CDR3 sequence: CASRLGLFRDRSNYGYTF. CDR3 sequence (DNA): TGTGCCAGCAGGCTGGGACTCTTCCGGGACAGGTCTAACTATGGCTACACCTTC.